This paragraph reports one T cell receptor beta chain. The antigen remains unidentified. RNA transcripts gave rise to amplified TCR beta CDR3 regions. TCR CDR3 underwent first-round RT-PCR with the HTBI primer set. One entry per CDR3 protein, called by TCRdb with MiXCR from the multiplex PCR reads. The sample comprises about half a million distinct CDR3 sequences, approximately 23% of which are singletons, and 49% rests with the top ten. These data come from a study of T cells in Graves' hyperthyroidism and ophthalmopathy. Regarding the study as a whole: Researchers found most expanded thyroid clonotypes above 0.001 in blood as well.

CDR3 size: 14 residues. From germline, CDR1 is LNHDA and CDR2 SQIVND (reference sequence). Trimming took 5 bases from V and 1 from J, leaving 9 bases between them. The specimen was blood. This TCR came from a woman in her 70s with Graves' ophthalmopathy. The chain combines TRBV19 with TRBJ1-3; D ambiguous. The CDR3 region is CASSDLSSGNTIYF. CDR3 coding DNA: TGTGCCAGTAGTGATTTGAGTTCTGGAAACACCATATATTTT.